These T cell receptor beta chains were read from a single sample in a study of PD-L1 blockade in urothelial cancer. Produced via immunoSEQ multiplex PCR; TCRdb's table is partial and in-frame only. The table records tens of thousands of clones, around 88% of them present only once. Sequences were derived from PBMCs, sampled around atezolizumab (anti-PD-L1) treatment. These receptors were collected from a man aged 60 to 75 with urothelial cancer. Each CDR3 is given with its conserved first and last residue.

>TRBV7-3|TRBJ1-4
CASSLTSSTNEKLFF
>TRBV6-5|TRBJ1-1
CASSYSYGDDTEAFF
>TRBV5-1|TRBJ2-5
CASSLGPRTEETQYF
>TRBV9|TRBJ2-2
CASSVAANTGELFF
>TRBV28|TRBJ1-3
CASSSGELLSGNTIYF
>TRBV19|TRBJ1-5
CASSPPTGVQPQHF
>TRBV10-3|TRBJ1-5
CAISENRDRGFFQHF
>TRBV6-6|TRBJ2-2
CASSYASTGELFF
>TRBV27|TRBJ2-4
CASRPSGTTAKNIQYF
>TRBV19|TRBJ2-1
CASSSPVYEQFF
>TRBV7-9|TRBJ2-2
CASSLTAGGATGELFF
>TRBV5-5|TRBJ2-7
CASSFGRGPYEQYF
>TRBV5-1|TRBJ1-2
CASSSEGRGYTF
>TRBV6-6|TRBJ2-1
CASSSLLGNEQFF
>TRBV25-1|TRBJ2-7
CASTGTGSYEQYF
>TRBV6-1|TRBJ1-5
CASSERRRGRNQPQHF
>TRBV7-2|TRBJ2-5
CASSLAIAQETQYF
>TRBV30|TRBJ2-2
CAWKISGTNTGELFF
>TRBV11-2|TRBJ2-7
CASSLPGLAGDGQYF
>TRBV2|TRBJ1-3
CASSGATIYF
>TRBV2|TRBJ2-7
CASSGASSYEQYF
>TRBV6-5|TRBJ2-3
CASTTRAGVMNTQYF
>TRBV5-1|TRBJ2-2
CASRPQAGGDTGELFF
>TRBV7-9|TRBJ2-3
CASSPGTSGGPDTQYF
>TRBV5-1|TRBJ1-6
CASSLAQGHSPLHF
>TRBV28|TRBJ2-1
CASSASGSRNNEQFF
>TRBV6-5|TRBJ2-1
CASSYGSEQFF
>TRBV11-2|TRBJ2-2
CASSPVGGPTTGELFF
>TRBV29-1|TRBJ2-6
CSVEGLGGSGANVLTF
>TRBV27|TRBJ2-7
CASSSVRQGVNTGTREQYF
>TRBV6-5|TRBJ1-1
CASSSLGASTEAFF
>TRBV10-2|TRBJ1-1
CASITGVRAFF
>TRBV19|TRBJ1-5
CASGQVERPQHF
>TRBV9|TRBJ1-6
CASSPGTDGSPLHF
>TRBV6-5|TRBJ2-5
CASSYVRGLETQYF
>TRBV29-1|TRBJ1-1
CSVGDRGLNTEAFF
>TRBV6-5|TRBJ2-1
CASSPGGFAREQFF
>TRBV7-9|TRBJ2-7
CASSFHAGSSYEQYF
>TRBV7-6|TRBJ2-5
CASSPGRDQETQYF